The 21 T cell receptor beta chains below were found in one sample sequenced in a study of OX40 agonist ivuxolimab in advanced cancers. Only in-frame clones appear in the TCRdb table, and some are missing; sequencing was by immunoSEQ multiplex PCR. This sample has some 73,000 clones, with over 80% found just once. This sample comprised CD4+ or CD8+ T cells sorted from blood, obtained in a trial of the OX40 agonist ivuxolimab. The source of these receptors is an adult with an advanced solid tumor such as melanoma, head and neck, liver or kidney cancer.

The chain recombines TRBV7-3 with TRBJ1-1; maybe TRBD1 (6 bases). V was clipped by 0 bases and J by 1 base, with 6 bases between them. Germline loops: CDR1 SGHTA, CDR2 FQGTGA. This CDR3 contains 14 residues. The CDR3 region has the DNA TGTGCCAGCAGCTTAACAGGGGGGAACACTGAAGCTTTCTTT. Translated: CASSLTGGNTEAFF.

The CDR3 is CASSFHWAQGDTGELFF. For the CDR3, the DNA is TGCGCCAGCAGCTTTCACTGGGCACAGGGAGACACCGGGGAGCTGTTTTTT. The gene calls are TRBV5-1 and TRBJ2-2; D perhaps matches TRBD1 (6 bases). Germline V gene lookup returns CDR1 SGHRS and CDR2 YFSETQ. This CDR3 is 17 amino acids long. V shed 2 bases and J shed 3 bases, with 17 bases lying between them.

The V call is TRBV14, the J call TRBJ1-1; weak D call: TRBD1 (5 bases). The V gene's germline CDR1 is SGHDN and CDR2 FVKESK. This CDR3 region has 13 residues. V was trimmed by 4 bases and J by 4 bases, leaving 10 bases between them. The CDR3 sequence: CASSPRGVTEAFF. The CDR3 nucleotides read TGTGCCAGCAGCCCTCGGGGGGTCACTGAAGCTTTCTTT.

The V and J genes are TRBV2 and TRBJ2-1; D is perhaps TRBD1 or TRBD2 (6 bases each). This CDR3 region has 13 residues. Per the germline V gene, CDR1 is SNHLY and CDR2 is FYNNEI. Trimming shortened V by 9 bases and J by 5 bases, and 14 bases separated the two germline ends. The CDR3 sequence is CARHGGAHNEQFF. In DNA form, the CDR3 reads TGTGCCAGACACGGGGGCGCCCACAATGAGCAGTTCTTC.

CDR3: CASSYGDEQYF. The CDR3 nucleotides are TGTGCCAGCAGTTACGGGGACGAGCAGTACTTC. The chain uses TRBV6-6 and TRBJ2-7; no definite D call. The CDR3 is made up of 11 amino acids. V gave up 2 bases and J gave up 5 bases, with 4 bases separating them. CDR1 is MNHNY and CDR2 is SVGAGI in the germline V gene (reference sequence).

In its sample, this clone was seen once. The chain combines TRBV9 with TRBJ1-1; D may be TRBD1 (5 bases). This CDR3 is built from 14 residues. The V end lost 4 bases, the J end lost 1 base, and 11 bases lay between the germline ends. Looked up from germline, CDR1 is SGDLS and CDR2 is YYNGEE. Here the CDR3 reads CASSPVGGNTEAFF. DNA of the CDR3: TGTGCCAGCAGCCCAGTGGGGGGGAACACTGAAGCTTTCTTT.

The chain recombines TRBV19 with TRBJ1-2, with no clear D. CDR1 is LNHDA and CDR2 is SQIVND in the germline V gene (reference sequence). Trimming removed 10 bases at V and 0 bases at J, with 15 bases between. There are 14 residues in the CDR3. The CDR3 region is CATDGSSSNYGYTF. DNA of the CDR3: TGTGCCACCGACGGATCCTCCTCTAACTATGGCTACACCTTC. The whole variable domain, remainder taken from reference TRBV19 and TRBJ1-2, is DGGITQSPKYLFRKEGQNVTLSCEQNLNHDAMYWYRQDPGQGLRLIYYSQIVNDFQKGDIAEGYSVSREKKESFPLTVTSAQKNPTAFYLCATDGSSSNYGYTFGSGTRLTVV.

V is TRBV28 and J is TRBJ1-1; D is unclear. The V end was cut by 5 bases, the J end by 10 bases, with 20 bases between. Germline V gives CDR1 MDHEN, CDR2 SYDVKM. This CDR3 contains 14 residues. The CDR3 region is CASSPNSDPRAAFF. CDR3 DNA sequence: TGTGCCAGCAGTCCCAATTCGGACCCCCGGGCAGCTTTCTTT. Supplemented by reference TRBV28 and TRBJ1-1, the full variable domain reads DVKVTQSSRYLVKRTGEKVFLECVQDMDHENMFWYRQDPGLGLRLIYFSYDVKMKEKGDIPEGYSVSREKKERFSLILESASTNQTSMYLCASSPNSDPRAAFFGQGTRLTVV.

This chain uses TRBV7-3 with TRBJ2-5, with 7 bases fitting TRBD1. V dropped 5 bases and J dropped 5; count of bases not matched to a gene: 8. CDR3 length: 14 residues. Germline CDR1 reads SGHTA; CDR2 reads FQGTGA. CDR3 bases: TGTGCCAGCAGCCGTTCAGGGGGTGGGGAGACCCAGTACTTC. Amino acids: CASSRSGGGETQYF.

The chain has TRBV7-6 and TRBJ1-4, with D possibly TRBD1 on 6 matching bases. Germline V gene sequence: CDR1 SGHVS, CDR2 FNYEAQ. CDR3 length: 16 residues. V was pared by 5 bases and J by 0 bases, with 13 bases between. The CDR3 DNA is TGTGCCAGCAGCAGGAAACAGGGTACAACTAATGAAAAACTGTTTTTT. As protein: CASSRKQGTTNEKLFF.

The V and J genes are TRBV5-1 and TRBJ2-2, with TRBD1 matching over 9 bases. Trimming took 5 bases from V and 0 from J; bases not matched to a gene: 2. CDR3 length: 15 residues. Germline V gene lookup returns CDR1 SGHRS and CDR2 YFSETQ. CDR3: CASSRQGANTGELFF. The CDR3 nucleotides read TGCGCCAGCAGTAGACAGGGGGCGAACACCGGGGAGCTGTTTTTT.

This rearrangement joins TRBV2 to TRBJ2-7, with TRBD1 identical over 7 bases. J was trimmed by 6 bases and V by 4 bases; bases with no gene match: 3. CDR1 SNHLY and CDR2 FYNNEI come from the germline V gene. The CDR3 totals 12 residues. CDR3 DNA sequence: TGTGCCAGCAGTGGGGACAGTGGCGAGCAGTACTTC. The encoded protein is CASSGDSGEQYF.

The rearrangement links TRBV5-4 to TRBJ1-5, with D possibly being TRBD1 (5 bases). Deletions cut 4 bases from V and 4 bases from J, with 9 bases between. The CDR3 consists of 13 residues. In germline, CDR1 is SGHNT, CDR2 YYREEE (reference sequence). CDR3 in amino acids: CASSMEGNQPQHF. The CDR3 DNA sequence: TGTGCCAGCAGCATGGAGGGGAATCAGCCCCAGCATTTT.

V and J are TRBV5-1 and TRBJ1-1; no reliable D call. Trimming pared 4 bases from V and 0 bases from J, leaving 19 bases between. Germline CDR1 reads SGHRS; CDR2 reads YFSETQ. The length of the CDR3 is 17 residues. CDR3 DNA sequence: TGCGCCAGCAGCGGTTTCGCATCCGCATGGATGAACACTGAAGCTTTCTTT. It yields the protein CASSGFASAWMNTEAFF.

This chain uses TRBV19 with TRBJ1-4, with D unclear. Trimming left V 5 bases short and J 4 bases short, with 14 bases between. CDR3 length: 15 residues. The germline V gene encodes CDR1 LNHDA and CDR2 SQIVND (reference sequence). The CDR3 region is CASSLRGVGNEKLFF. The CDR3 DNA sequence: TGTGCCAGTAGTCTCCGCGGAGTTGGTAATGAAAAACTGTTTTTT.

The CDR3 bases are TGTGCCAGCAGTTTAGAGTCCACCGCGGACACCATATATTTT. It is translated as CASSLESTADTIYF. V usage is TRBV27 and J usage is TRBJ1-3; D gene uncertain. From germline, CDR1 is MNHEY and CDR2 SMNVEV (reference sequence). The CDR3 consists of 14 residues. V lost 2 bases to trimming and J lost 8 bases, with 13 bases between them.

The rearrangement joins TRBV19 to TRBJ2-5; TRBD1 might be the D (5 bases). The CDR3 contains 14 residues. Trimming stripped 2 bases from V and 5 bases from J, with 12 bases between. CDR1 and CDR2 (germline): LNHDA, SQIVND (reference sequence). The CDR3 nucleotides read TGTGCCAGTAGTATACTGGCAGGGTGGGAGACCCAGTACTTC. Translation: CASSILAGWETQYF. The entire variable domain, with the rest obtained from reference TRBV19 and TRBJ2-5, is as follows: DGGITQSPKYLFRKEGQNVTLSCEQNLNHDAMYWYRQDPGQGLRLIYYSQIVNDFQKGDIAEGYSVSREKKESFPLTVTSAQKNPTAFYLCASSILAGWETQYFGPGTRLLVL.

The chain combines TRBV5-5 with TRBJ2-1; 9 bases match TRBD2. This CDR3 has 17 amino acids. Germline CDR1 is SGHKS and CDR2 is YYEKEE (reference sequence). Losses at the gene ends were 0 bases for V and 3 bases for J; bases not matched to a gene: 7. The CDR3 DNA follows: TGTGCCAGCAGCTTGGGGCCTAGCGGGGAGAACTACAATGAGCAGTTCTTC. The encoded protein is CASSLGPSGENYNEQFF.

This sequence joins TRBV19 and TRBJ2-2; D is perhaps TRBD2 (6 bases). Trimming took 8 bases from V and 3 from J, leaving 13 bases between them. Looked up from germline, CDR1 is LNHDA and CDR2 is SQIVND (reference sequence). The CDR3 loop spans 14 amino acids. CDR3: CASLAGPDTGELFF. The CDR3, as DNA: TGTGCCAGTCTTGCGGGACCCGACACCGGGGAGCTGTTTTTT.

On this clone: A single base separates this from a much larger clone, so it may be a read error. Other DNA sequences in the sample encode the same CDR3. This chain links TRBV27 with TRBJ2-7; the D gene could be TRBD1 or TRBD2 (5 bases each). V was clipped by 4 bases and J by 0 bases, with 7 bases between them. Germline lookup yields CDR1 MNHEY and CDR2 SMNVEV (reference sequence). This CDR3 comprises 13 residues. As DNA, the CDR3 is TGTGCCAGCAGTTCAGGGAGCTCCTACGAGCAGTACTTC. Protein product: CASSSGSSYEQYF.

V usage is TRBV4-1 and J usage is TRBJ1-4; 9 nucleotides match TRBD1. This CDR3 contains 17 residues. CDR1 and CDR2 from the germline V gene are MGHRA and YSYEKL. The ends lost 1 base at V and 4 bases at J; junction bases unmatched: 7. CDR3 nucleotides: TGCGCCAGCAGCCAAGGCCCCCGGGACAGGGATAATGAAAAACTGTTTTTT. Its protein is CASSQGPRDRDNEKLFF.